The 27 T cell receptor beta chains presented below share a single source sample, sequenced in a study of human T cells and chemical hapten exposure. Time point described: patch test 1, 2 weeks after DPC sensitization. As to treatment: therapeutic diphenylcyclopropenone sensitization with weekly scalp DPC. TCRdb called the RACE reads again in MiXCR, with one record for every CDR3 protein. The data hold 75,000 to 100,000 distinct CDR3 sequences, with about 12% observed a single time. Here the sequenced sample was whole blood, taken in connection with sensitization to the hapten diphenylcyclopropenone (DPC). The receptors originated from a woman aged 60 to 75 with alopecia areata. Some clones in this sample may be carry-over from other donors' samples.

Turning to this clonotype: A much larger clone lies a single base off, so this may be a read error. This chain uses TRBV10-3 with TRBJ2-3; 7 nucleotides match TRBD1. J was trimmed by 2 bases and V by 10 bases; bases with no gene match: 9. Germline CDR1 is ENHRY and CDR2 is SYGVKD. This CDR3 is 14 amino acids long. DNA for the CDR3: TGTGCCACCGCTATGGGACAGACCACAGATACGCAGTATTTT. This codes for CATAMGQTTDTQYF.

The chain links TRBV9 to TRBJ2-7; 7 nucleotides agree with TRBD1. This CDR3 spans 15 amino acids. V trimming: 3 bases; J trimming: 6 bases; junction bases outside the gene matches: 12. Germline V lookup: CDR1 SGDLS, CDR2 YYNGEE. The CDR3 reads CASSATDYRGSEQYF. CDR3 nucleotides: TGTGCCAGCAGCGCAACAGATTACAGGGGAAGCGAGCAGTACTTC. Full variable domain (missing parts from reference TRBV9 and TRBJ2-7): DSGVTQTPKHLITATGQRVTLRCSPRSGDLSVYWYQQSLDQGLQFLIQYYNGEERAKGNILERFSAQQFPDLHSELNLSSLELGDSALYFCASSATDYRGSEQYFGPGTRLTVT.

This clonotype was recorded many times. The chain links TRBV29-1 to TRBJ1-2; no reliable D call. Germline assignment: CDR1 SQVTM and CDR2 ANQGSEA. This CDR3 contains 12 residues. The V and J ends lost 3 bases and 8 bases respectively, with 13 bases between them. The CDR3 sequence is CSVEVVQQGYTF. The CDR3 bases are TGCAGCGTTGAGGTGGTCCAACAGGGCTACACCTTC. Looking up the rest from reference TRBV29-1 and TRBJ1-2 gives the full variable domain: SAVISQKPSRDICQRGTSLTIQCQVDSQVTMMFWYRQQPGQSLTLIATANQGSEATYESGFVIDKFPISRPNLTFSTLTVSNMSPEDSSIYLCSVEVVQQGYTFGSGTRLTVV.

This clonotype was picked up a small number of times. The chain uses TRBV5-8 and TRBJ2-1; 7 bases align to TRBD1. Trimming removed 4 bases from V and 5 bases from J; junction bases left unmatched: 3. The CDR3 length is 13 residues. From germline, CDR1 is SGHTS and CDR2 YDEGEE. The CDR3 nucleotides read TGTGCCAGCAGCCCAAGGGGGCACAATGAGCAGTTCTTC. It translates to CASSPRGHNEQFF. The full variable domain, completed using reference TRBV5-8 and TRBJ2-1, is EAGVTQSPTHLIKTRGQQATLRCSPISGHTSVYWYQQALGLGLQFLLWYDEGEERNRGNFPPRFSGRQFPNYSSELNVNALELEDSALYLCASSPRGHNEQFFGPGTRLTVL.

Ten or more counts support this clonotype. The chain couples TRBV20-1 to TRBJ2-1, with 8 bases matching TRBD2. CDR3 size: 14 residues. CDR1 and CDR2 from the germline V gene are DFQATT and SNEGSKA (reference sequence). With 6 bases clipped from V and 3 bases from J, the junction kept 7 bases outside the gene matches. The CDR3 loop is CSARRGGDYNEQFF. Written as DNA, the CDR3 is TGCAGTGCCCGTCGGGGGGGCGACTACAATGAGCAGTTCTTC.

This clonotype was seen a few times. The chain carries TRBV11-2 and TRBJ1-1; D gene unclear. V was shortened by 5 bases and J by 4 bases, with 17 bases between the two germline ends. CDR1 is SGHAT and CDR2 is FQNNGV in the germline V gene. The CDR3 is 15 residues long. The CDR3 sequence is CASSDRAPRGTEAFF. In DNA, the CDR3 is TGTGCCAGCAGCGATCGGGCCCCACGGGGCACTGAAGCTTTCTTT.

Notes on this clonotype: This could be a read error, since a much larger clone is one nucleotide away. V gene TRBV4-2 combines with J gene TRBJ2-1; TRBD1 might be the D (6 bases). The CDR3 loop spans 14 amino acids. Trimming took 3 bases from V and 12 from J, leaving 18 bases between them. Germline V gene sequence: CDR1 LGHNA, CDR2 YNFKEQ. CDR3 sequence (DNA): TGTGCCAGCAGCCAGTCGACAGGCGATCTAGGGCAGTTCTTC. It translates to CASSQSTGDLGQFF.

This clonotype was seen repeatedly, ten times or more. The genes are TRBV7-3 and TRBJ2-2, with 7 bases matching TRBD1. CDR1 is SGHTA, CDR2 FQGTGA, per germline. V gave up 3 bases and J gave up 4 bases; unmatched junction bases: 5. This CDR3 region has 15 residues. The CDR3 DNA is TGTGCCAGCAGCTTTACAGGGGTCGGCACCGGGGAGCTGTTTTTT. It translates to CASSFTGVGTGELFF.

This clonotype was observed many times. V gene TRBV6-6 combines with J gene TRBJ2-3; 9 positions match TRBD2. The germline V gene has CDR1 MNHNY and CDR2 SVGAGI (reference sequence). With 7 bases clipped from V and 3 bases from J, the junction kept 5 bases outside the gene matches. This CDR3 has 14 residues. The CDR3 region has the DNA TGTGCCAGCATGGGACTAGCCGGGACAGATACGCAGTATTTT. Translating gives CASMGLAGTDTQYF.

The gene calls are TRBV5-6 and TRBJ1-5, with TRBD1 identical over 7 bases. In germline, CDR1 is SGHDT, CDR2 YYEEEE. The V gene end was trimmed by 4 bases and the J gene end by 7 bases; junction bases not matched to a gene: 2. The CDR3 loop spans 12 amino acids. CDR3 protein: CASSQGEQPQHF. The CDR3 coding sequence is TGTGCCAGCAGCCAGGGGGAACAGCCCCAGCATTTT. The full variable domain, with the rest looked up from reference TRBV5-6 and TRBJ1-5, is DAGVTQSPTHLIKTRGQQVTLRCSPKSGHDTVSWYQQALGQGPQFIFQYYEEEERQRGNFPDRFSGHQFPNYSSELNVNALLLGDSALYLCASSQGEQPQHFGDGTRLSIL.

V gene TRBV29-1 combines with J gene TRBJ1-4; no firm D call. V dropped 7 bases and J dropped 5 bases, with 8 bases sitting between them. Germline V CDR1 and CDR2: SQVTM, ANQGSEA. This CDR3 is 11 amino acids long. This chain's CDR3 is CSGKKNEKLFF. In DNA form, the CDR3 reads TGCAGCGGAAAGAAGAATGAAAAACTGTTTTTT. Variable domain in full (rest from reference TRBV29-1 and TRBJ1-4): SAVISQKPSRDICQRGTSLTIQCQVDSQVTMMFWYRQQPGQSLTLIATANQGSEATYESGFVIDKFPISRPNLTFSTLTVSNMSPEDSSIYLCSGKKNEKLFFGSGTQLSVL.

This clonotype was picked up many times. This chain connects TRBV7-2 to TRBJ1-4; D gene uncertain. Trimming pared 5 bases from V and 2 bases from J, leaving 12 bases between. The CDR3 extends over 15 amino acids. Germline CDR1 and CDR2: SGHTA and FQGNSA. The CDR3 loop is CASSTAPSTNEKLFF. CDR3 coding DNA: TGTGCCAGCAGCACAGCCCCATCGACTAATGAAAAACTGTTTTTT.

This clonotype has at least ten counts. The V call is TRBV7-8, the J call TRBJ2-7; the D gene could be TRBD1 or TRBD2 (5 bases each). Trimming left V 5 bases short and J 4 bases short, with 12 bases between. The germline V gene has CDR1 SGHVS and CDR2 FQNEAQ. The CDR3 is 13 residues long. The CDR3 sequence: CASSRRDLYEQYF. Here the CDR3 DNA reads TGTGCCAGCAGCCGCCGGGACCTATACGAGCAGTACTTC. The full variable domain, its missing parts supplied by reference TRBV7-8 and TRBJ2-7, is GAGVSQSPRYKVAKRGQDVALRCDPISGHVSLFWYQQALGQGPEFLTYFQNEAQLDKSGLPSDRFFAERPEGSVSTLKIQRTQQEDSAVYLCASSRRDLYEQYFGPGTRLTVT.

This clonotype was observed a few times. The CDR3 sequence is CASTAGDRENIQYF. DNA of the CDR3: TGCGCCAGCACCGCCGGGGACAGAGAAAACATTCAGTACTTC. The chain has TRBV5-1 and TRBJ2-4; 7 nucleotides agree with TRBD1. The CDR3 runs to 14 residues. The J segment lost 5 bases and the V segment lost 6 bases, leaving 8 bases of the junction unmatched. Germline V gene data show CDR1 as SGHRS and CDR2 as YFSETQ.

This clonotype occurred many times. The chain recombines TRBV11-2 with TRBJ2-3; D is unresolved. The germline V and J ends were trimmed by 10 bases and 2 bases, with 19 bases remaining between them. This CDR3 has 15 residues. In germline, CDR1 is SGHAT, CDR2 FQNNGV. CDR3 in DNA: TGTGCCACCGGCAGGTTGTTGGGGAACACAGATACGCAGTATTTT. Translation gives CATGRLLGNTDTQYF.

The chain joins TRBV12-3 or TRBV12-4 to TRBJ1-6; D gene unclear. Trimming removed 3 bases at V and 10 bases at J, with 13 bases between. The CDR3 consists of 14 residues. CDR3 bases: TGTGCCAGCAGTTTGAGGGCAGGTGGGTCACCCCTCCACTTT. Its protein product is CASSLRAGGSPLHF.

This clonotype showed up just a few times. J is TRBJ1-6 and V is TRBV2, with 9 bases matching TRBD1. The CDR3 is made up of 14 amino acids. V lost 4 bases and J lost 10; bases outside the gene matches: 5. From germline, CDR1 is SNHLY and CDR2 FYNNEI. CDR3 residues: CASSVRTGESPLHF. In DNA, the CDR3 is TGTGCCAGCAGTGTAAGGACAGGGGAGTCACCCCTCCACTTT. The full variable domain, rest sourced from reference TRBV2 and TRBJ1-6, is EPEVTQTPSHQVTQMGQEVILRCVPISNHLYFYWYRQILGQKVEFLVSFYNNEISEKSEIFDDQFSVERPDGSNFTLKIRSTKLEDSAMYFCASSVRTGESPLHFGNGTRLTVT.

This clonotype occurred many times. The chain has TRBV18 and TRBJ2-7, with D possibly TRBD1 on 6 matching bases. Deletions cut 6 bases from V and 3 bases from J, with 15 bases between. This CDR3 is built from 14 residues. Germline CDR1 KGHSH, CDR2 LQKENI. The DNA of the CDR3 is TGTGCCAGCTCGCCCCGGGACACCCTCTACGAGCAGTACTTC. It encodes CASSPRDTLYEQYF.

This clonotype was counted at least ten times. The rearrangement links TRBV15 to TRBJ1-3; no clear D gene. The CDR3 sequence is 15 residues long. Trimming took 3 bases from V and 0 from J, leaving 9 bases between them. The germline V gene encodes CDR1 LNHNV and CDR2 YYDKDF (reference sequence). The CDR3 nucleotides are TGTGCCACCAGCAGTGCCGGATACTCTGGAAACACCATATATTTT. Translated, it gives CATSSAGYSGNTIYF.

This clonotype was observed many times. The chain is built from TRBV25-1 and TRBJ1-1; D is undetermined. The germline V gene has CDR1 MGHDK and CDR2 SYGVNS. The V end was cut by 8 bases, the J end by 4 bases, with 14 bases between. The CDR3 has 13 amino acids. As DNA, the CDR3 is TGTGCCAGCGCCCTTCGATCGGGCACTGAAGCTTTCTTT. Translated, it gives CASALRSGTEAFF.

This clonotype was detected ten times or more. The chain joins TRBV4-1 to TRBJ1-1; D call uncertain. V dropped 1 base and J dropped 5 bases, with 14 bases sitting between them. Germline CDR1 MGHRA, CDR2 YSYEKL. This CDR3 has 15 amino acids. The CDR3 bases are TGCGCCAGCAGCCAAGTACATCGGGGATTGACTGAAGCTTTCTTT. Translating it yields CASSQVHRGLTEAFF.

The rearrangement uses TRBV7-3 and TRBJ1-2, with unresolved D. The germline V gene encodes CDR1 SGHTA and CDR2 FQGTGA. V was cut by 0 bases and J by 3 bases, with 11 bases left in between. The CDR3 has 15 amino acids. The CDR3 nucleotides read TGTGCCAGCAGCTTAACGCACCTTGACTACTATGGCTACACCTTC. It is translated as CASSLTHLDYYGYTF.

This chain links TRBV5-6 with TRBJ1-5, with D unclear. Trimming cost V 3 bases and J 4 bases, with 8 bases left between them. The CDR3 extends over 13 amino acids. CDR1 SGHDT and CDR2 YYEEEE come from the germline V gene. The CDR3 here is CASSSTLNQPQHF. CDR3 sequence (DNA): TGTGCCAGCAGCTCCACGCTTAATCAGCCCCAGCATTTT.

This clonotype occurred many times. The chain carries TRBV6-1 and TRBJ1-1, with 8 bases fitting TRBD1. V shed 5 bases and J 5 bases; nucleotides not matched to a gene: 10. The CDR3 consists of 15 residues. CDR1 is MNHNS and CDR2 is SASEGT in the germline V gene. The CDR3: CASSPRTGRETEAFF. The CDR3 DNA follows: TGTGCCAGCAGTCCCAGGACAGGGAGAGAAACTGAAGCTTTCTTT.

The J gene is TRBJ1-1, the V gene TRBV11-2; TRBD1 is a possible D gene (6 bases). The germline V gene has CDR1 SGHAT and CDR2 FQNNGV. The germline V and J ends were trimmed by 5 bases and 5 bases, with 18 bases remaining between them. The CDR3 totals 15 residues. The CDR3 sequence: CASSRNRALGTEAFF. In nucleotides, the CDR3 is TGTGCCAGCAGCAGAAACAGGGCCCTAGGGACTGAAGCTTTCTTT. The full variable domain, in which reference TRBV11-2 and TRBJ1-1 provide the parts outside the CDR3, is EAGVAQSPRYKIIEKRQSVAFWCNPISGHATLYWYQQILGQGPKLLIQFQNNGVVDDSQLPKDRFSAERLKGVDSTLKIQPAKLEDSAVYLCASSRNRALGTEAFFGQGTRLTVV.

This clonotype was seen only a few times. The V call is TRBV20-1, the J call TRBJ1-1, with a possible D match to TRBD1 (5 bases). CDR3 length: 10 residues. The V and J ends lost 6 bases and 11 bases respectively, with 13 bases between them. The germline CDR1 and CDR2 sequences are DFQATT and SNEGSKA (reference sequence). CDR3 nucleotide sequence: TGCAGTGCAGGACATCTCCGCGCTTTCTTT. Translating it yields CSAGHLRAFF.

This clonotype was picked up a small number of times. The chain uses TRBV3-1 and TRBJ2-5; D uncertain. V was trimmed by 0 bases and J by 0 bases, leaving 5 bases between them. The CDR3 has 14 residues. Germline V gene sequence: CDR1 LGHDT, CDR2 YNNKEL (reference sequence). CDR3 sequence: CASSQDLNQETQYF. CDR3 nucleotide sequence: TGTGCCAGCAGCCAAGACCTAAACCAAGAGACCCAGTACTTC.